These 17 T cell receptor beta chains share one sample of origin, sequenced in a study of blood T cell repertoires in COVID-19. Sequencing used immunoSEQ multiplex PCR; TCRdb keeps in-frame clones, though not all of them. Here the sample spans about 74,000 clones, around 90% being singletons. Sequenced sample: peripheral blood. The origin of the receptors is a man aged 45-65 years with acute or convalescent COVID-19.

V is TRBV5-6 and J is TRBJ2-1; possibly TRBD2 for D (5 bases). Germline CDR1 is SGHDT and CDR2 is YYEEEE. CDR3 length equals 13 residues. Trimming took 5 bases from V and 2 from J, leaving 8 bases between them. The CDR3 DNA is TGTGCCAGCAGACCGGGGACCTACAATGAGCAGTTCTTC. It codes for CASRPGTYNEQFF.

This CDR3 reads CASSIGGTGDLATNEKLFF. The CDR3 DNA sequence: TGTGCCAGTAGTATAGGGGGGACAGGGGACCTCGCAACTAATGAAAAACTGTTTTTT. This chain uses TRBV19 with TRBJ1-4, with TRBD1 matching over 10 bases. This CDR3 region has 19 residues. Germline CDR1 reads LNHDA; CDR2 reads SQIVND (reference sequence). With 1 base clipped from V and 0 bases from J, the junction kept 8 bases outside the gene matches.

This clone was found once. The J gene is TRBJ1-3, the V gene TRBV5-4; D is unclear. With 3 bases removed from V and 8 bases from J, the gap between germline ends came to 6 bases. Looked up from germline, CDR1 is SGHNT and CDR2 is YYREEE (reference sequence). The length of the CDR3 is 11 residues. The CDR3 protein is CASSWRDTIYF. Written as DNA, the CDR3 is TGTGCCAGCAGCTGGAGGGACACCATATATTTT.

The chain carries TRBV27 and TRBJ1-2; 7 bases agree with TRBD1. The CDR3 consists of 14 residues. V lost 3 bases and J lost 6; bases outside the gene matches: 7. Germline V gene lookup returns CDR1 MNHEY and CDR2 SMNVEV (reference sequence). DNA of the CDR3: TGTGCCAGCAGTTTCGAAGGGGGCCGAGATGGCTACACCTTC. It codes for CASSFEGGRDGYTF.

As to this clone: The same CDR3 also results from other DNA sequences found in this sample. This chain joins TRBV10-3 and TRBJ1-1; TRBD1 might be the D (5 bases). The CDR3 is 14 amino acids. V lost 10 bases and J lost 1, with 16 bases in between. From germline, CDR1 is ENHRY and CDR2 SYGVKD. The CDR3 DNA reads as TGTGCCACGCTGCGGCGGGGCGCGAACACTGAAGCTTTCTTT. This sequence encodes CATLRRGANTEAFF.

This clone came up a few times. The chain links TRBV27 to TRBJ1-5; D not certain. V shed 0 bases and J shed 0 bases, with 9 bases lying between them. There are 16 residues in the CDR3. The germline V gene encodes CDR1 MNHEY and CDR2 SMNVEV (reference sequence). This CDR3 is CASSLSAGNSNQPQHF. CDR3 coding DNA: TGTGCCAGCAGTTTATCAGCGGGAAATAGCAATCAGCCCCAGCATTTT.

This sequence joins TRBV19 and TRBJ2-7; the D is unclear. The CDR3 has 15 residues. Looked up from germline, CDR1 is LNHDA and CDR2 is SQIVND (reference sequence). Trimming left V 3 bases short and J 0 bases short, with 12 bases between. The CDR3 sequence is CASSISADISYEQYF. In nucleotides, the CDR3 is TGTGCCAGTAGTATTTCTGCCGACATCTCCTACGAGCAGTACTTC.

The V and J genes are TRBV18 and TRBJ1-2; possible D gene TRBD1, 6 bases. Germline CDR1 reads KGHSH; CDR2 reads LQKENI. This CDR3 region has 15 residues. The ends were cut back, 3 bases at V and 2 bases at J, with 13 bases in the middle. CDR3 DNA sequence: TGTGCCAGCTCACCTCGACAGGACAGCAACTATGGCTACACCTTC. Protein: CASSPRQDSNYGYTF.

The J gene is TRBJ2-1, the V gene TRBV6-5, with 9 nucleotides matching TRBD2. The CDR3 contains 14 residues. The V segment lost 8 bases and the J segment 4 bases; nucleotides outside the gene matches: 6. The germline CDR1 and CDR2 sequences are MNHEY and SVGAGI. This CDR3 is CASQTAGGYNEQFF. In DNA form, the CDR3 reads TGTGCCAGCCAAACGGCGGGAGGGTACAATGAGCAGTTCTTC.

This sequence joins TRBV7-2 and TRBJ1-4; TRBD1 agrees at 10 bases. V was clipped by 1 base and J by 7 bases; unmatched bases: 3. CDR3 length: 15 amino acids. Germline V gene data show CDR1 as SGHTA and CDR2 as FQGNSA. CDR3 DNA sequence: TGTGCCAGCAGCTTAGGACAGGGGGCCCTTGAAAAACTGTTTTTT. It is translated as CASSLGQGALEKLFF.

The chain is built from TRBV6-5 and TRBJ1-5, with unresolved D. Trimming cost V 5 bases and J 5 bases, with 16 bases left between them. The CDR3 covers 15 residues. In germline, CDR1 is MNHEY, CDR2 SVGAGI. In DNA form, the CDR3 reads TGTGCCAGCAGTCCGGACCCCGGGATCCATCAGCCCCAGCATTTT. Protein sequence: CASSPDPGIHQPQHF.

The V call is TRBV27, the J call TRBJ2-7; 9 bases agree with TRBD1. The germline V gene has CDR1 MNHEY and CDR2 SMNVEV (reference sequence). CDR3 length: 13 residues. V lost 6 bases, J lost 4 bases, and 4 bases stayed unmatched. In DNA form, the CDR3 reads TGTGCCAGCAGCCAGGGACAGGGATACGAGCAGTACTTC. Amino acid sequence: CASSQGQGYEQYF.

The chain is built from TRBV27 and TRBJ2-4, with 12 bases matching TRBD1. Germline V lookup: CDR1 MNHEY, CDR2 SMNVEV (reference sequence). After removal of 3 bases from V and 7 bases from J, the junction contained 1 base not matched to a gene. The CDR3 totals 14 residues. CDR3 nucleotide sequence: TGTGCCAGCAGTTTGGGACAGGGGGCGAACATTCAGTACTTC. This translates into CASSLGQGANIQYF.

The chain carries TRBV4-3 and TRBJ1-2; 8 nucleotides align to TRBD1. The J segment lost 4 bases and the V segment lost 4 bases, leaving 8 bases of the junction unmatched. In germline, CDR1 is LGHNA, CDR2 YSLEER. The CDR3 contains 15 residues. The DNA of the CDR3 is TGCGCCAGCAGCCGGACGGACAGGGAGGTCTATGGCTACACCTTC. Protein product: CASSRTDREVYGYTF.

The chain carries TRBV4-2 and TRBJ2-1; the D gene is possibly TRBD1 (5 bases). CDR3 length: 13 amino acids. Germline V lookup: CDR1 LGHNA, CDR2 YNFKEQ. Deletions cut 1 base from V and 8 bases from J, with 9 bases between. The CDR3 DNA sequence: TGTGCCAGCAGCCAAGTGGCCAGGGATGAGCAGTTCTTC. As protein: CASSQVARDEQFF.

This chain joins TRBV28 and TRBJ2-3, with 9 nucleotides matching TRBD1. V was pared by 6 bases and J by 3 bases, with 10 bases of the junction left unmatched. Germline V gives CDR1 MDHEN, CDR2 SYDVKM. This CDR3 region has 16 residues. This CDR3 is CASRGGGQGLTDTQYF. For the CDR3, the DNA is TGTGCCAGCAGAGGGGGGGGACAGGGCTTAACAGATACGCAGTATTTT.

J is TRBJ1-1 and V is TRBV11-2, with 10 bases fitting TRBD1. V trimming: 1 base; J trimming: 11 bases; junction bases outside the gene matches: 10. From germline, CDR1 is SGHAT and CDR2 FQNNGV. The CDR3 covers 15 residues. DNA of the CDR3: TGTGCCAGCAGCTTAGCCCCCGGACAGGGGGTCAGGGCTTTCTTT. Translated, it gives CASSLAPGQGVRAFF.